This is a list of T cell receptor beta chains from one sample in a study of T cell responses to AZD1222 COVID-19 vaccine. Generated by immunoSEQ multiplex PCR, the TCRdb table keeps only in-frame clones and is missing some. The sample carries 150,000 to 200,000 clones, under 95% recorded once. The sequencing here drew on peripheral blood, taken 28 days after the second AZD1222 dose. These TCRs come from an adult who received the AZD1222 COVID-19 vaccine. The CDR3 runs from the conserved cysteine through the conserved F or W. D genes are given only for firm matches. Expanded clones get a size class; other rows say once, few or many, or leave the size out.

d_call,v_call,j_call,clone_size,cdr3_nt,cdr3_aa
NA,TRBV6-5,TRBJ1-5,NA,TGTGCCAGCAGCTCGGACTACGCCCTTGGGCCCCAGCATTTT,CASSSDYALGPQHF
NA,TRBV4-1,TRBJ1-1,NA,TGCGCCAGCAGCCCCTCCGAGGGTAGCACTGAAGCTTTCTTT,CASSPSEGSTEAFF
TRBD1,TRBV6-5,TRBJ2-2,NA,TGTGCCAGCAGCCTGGACAGGACGAACACCGGGGAGCTGTTTTTT,CASSLDRTNTGELFF
TRBD1,TRBV9,TRBJ1-1,NA,TGTGCCAGCAGCCCTTGGGGACAGGGAAGCACTGAAGCTTTCTTT,CASSPWGQGSTEAFF
NA,TRBV6-5,TRBJ1-2,NA,TGTGCCAGCACCAGCCAGAATAACTATGGCTACACCTTC,CASTSQNNYGYTF
NA,TRBV6-5,TRBJ1-1,NA,TGTGCCAGCAGTTACTCCTACGGGGGAAACACTGAAGCTTTCTTT,CASSYSYGGNTEAFF
NA,TRBV29-1,TRBJ2-1,NA,TGCAGCGTTGAGGGAAATGAGCAGTTCTTC,CSVEGNEQFF
NA,TRBV4-1,TRBJ2-7,NA,TGCGCCAGCAGCCAAGGATTGGGGACCTACGAGCAGTACTTC,CASSQGLGTYEQYF
TRBD1,TRBV18,TRBJ1-3,NA,TGTGCCAGCTCACCGTCCGGGACAGGAACATTATATTTT,CASSPSGTGTLYF
NA,TRBV30,TRBJ1-1,NA,TGTGCCTGGAGTGGGTTAAGGGAGGCTTTCTTT,CAWSGLREAFF
TRBD1,TRBV5-1,TRBJ1-2,once,TGCGCCAGCAGCTTGAGGGAGGCAGGGGGCTACTATGGCTACACCTTC,CASSLREAGGYYGYTF
TRBD1,TRBV10-1,TRBJ2-4,NA,TGCATATGGGAACAGGACAGGGGAATATTAGCCAAAAACATTCAGTACTTC,CIWEQDRGILAKNIQYF
NA,TRBV4-2,TRBJ1-5,once,TGTGCCAGCAGCCAAGAAAGGAGAAATCAGCCCCAGCATTTT,CASSQERRNQPQHF
TRBD1,TRBV5-1,TRBJ1-2,NA,TGCGCCAGCAGCCGCCGGGACAGGGGAACCTATGGCTACACCTTC,CASSRRDRGTYGYTF
NA,TRBV10-2,TRBJ1-2,NA,TGCGCCAGCAGTTCAGGGGCCCCCTATGGCTACACCTTC,CASSSGAPYGYTF
NA,TRBV18,TRBJ2-3,NA,TGTGCCAGCTCACCATCAGCAGGGGCCCGCACAGATACGCAGTATTTT,CASSPSAGARTDTQYF
TRBD1,TRBV2,TRBJ2-2,NA,TGTGCCAGCAGGGGACAGGGGACCGGGGAGCTGTTTTTT,CASRGQGTGELFF
NA,TRBV19,TRBJ2-7,NA,TGTGCCAGTAGTAGTTCGTTCGCCTACGAGCAGTACTTC,CASSSSFAYEQYF
NA,TRBV6-5,TRBJ1-5,NA,TGTGCCAGCACTCCCCGAAGGGGAGCTTCTCAGCCCCAGCATTTT,CASTPRRGASQPQHF
NA,TRBV19,TRBJ1-3,NA,TGTGCCAGTAGTAAGGCGCGCCAGAGCTCTGGAAACACCATATATTTT,CASSKARQSSGNTIYF
NA,TRBV7-9,TRBJ2-2,NA,TGTGCCAGCAGCCCAGATGGGGAAACGAACGGGGAGCTGTTTTTT,CASSPDGETNGELFF
TRBD1,TRBV5-5,TRBJ1-1,NA,TGTGCCAGCAGATTCGACAGGGGGCGAACTGAAGCTTTCTTT,CASRFDRGRTEAFF
NA,TRBV10-3,TRBJ1-2,NA,TGTGCCATCAGTGTCCTTAACTATGGCTACACCTTC,CAISVLNYGYTF
TRBD1,TRBV25-1,TRBJ1-1,NA,TGTGCCAGCAGTGATCGCCCGGGACAGGTGAACACTGAAGCTTTCTTT,CASSDRPGQVNTEAFF
NA,TRBV18,TRBJ1-1,NA,TGTGCCAGCTCACCCCTAGGTACTGGACAGATGAACACTGAAGCTTTCTTT,CASSPLGTGQMNTEAFF
NA,TRBV12-3/TRBV12-4,TRBJ1-1,NA,TGTGCCAGCAGTTTAGGGGGTGAAGCTTTCTTT,CASSLGGEAFF
NA,TRBV19,TRBJ1-5,NA,TGTGCCAGTAGTATAGCGGAAGGGTTGCGTCAGCCCCAGCATTTT,CASSIAEGLRQPQHF
TRBD1,TRBV10-1,TRBJ2-3,NA,TGCGCCAGCAGTGAGTCGAGACAGGGGGACGCAGATACGCAGTATTTT,CASSESRQGDADTQYF
NA,TRBV2,TRBJ2-3,NA,TGTGCCAGCTCTGGCAGGGGCGGGATCACAGATACGCAGTATTTT,CASSGRGGITDTQYF
NA,TRBV5-1,TRBJ2-2,NA,TGCGCCAGCAGCCCGTGGGAAACCGGGGAGCTGTTTTTT,CASSPWETGELFF
TRBD1,TRBV19,TRBJ1-6,NA,TGTGCCAGTAAAGACCCCGGCCGACAGGGCCTTGGGTCACCCCTCCACTTT,CASKDPGRQGLGSPLHF
NA,TRBV2,TRBJ2-7,NA,TGTGCCAGCACTCAAAATGAGGGGACCCCGGGAATTTCCTACGAGCAGTACTTC,CASTQNEGTPGISYEQYF
NA,TRBV5-4,TRBJ2-7,NA,TGTGCCAGCAGCTTGCGGAGGGGTACTTCCTACGAGCAGTACTTC,CASSLRRGTSYEQYF
NA,TRBV4-1,TRBJ1-5,NA,TGCGCCAGCAGCCAAGTGGGGCTTGGTGGACAGCCCCAGCATTTT,CASSQVGLGGQPQHF
NA,TRBV5-4,TRBJ1-2,NA,TGTGCCAGCAGCTTGGGGAAGGGGGGTAACTATGGCTACACCTTC,CASSLGKGGNYGYTF
NA,TRBV6-5,TRBJ1-2,NA,TGTGCCAGCAGTCTGAAGGGGGGGGAACGTGGCTACACCTTC,CASSLKGGERGYTF
NA,TRBV29-1,TRBJ2-1,NA,TGCAGCGTTGAATCCAGGAATGAGCAGTTCTTC,CSVESRNEQFF
NA,TRBV27,TRBJ1-6,NA,TGTGCCAGCAGTTTATCTGGTTTTTCACCCCTCCACTTT,CASSLSGFSPLHF
TRBD1,TRBV11-1,TRBJ1-1,once,TGTGCCAGCAGCCGATGGACAGGGATGAACACTGAAGCTTTCTTT,CASSRWTGMNTEAFF
NA,TRBV29-1,TRBJ1-2,NA,TGCAGCGTTGAGAGCGACAGCCTTGTCGGCTACACCTTC,CSVESDSLVGYTF
NA,TRBV28,TRBJ1-1,NA,TGTGCCAGCAACCCCCCCCAGGGCACTGAAGCTTTCTTT,CASNPPQGTEAFF
NA,TRBV5-4,TRBJ2-1,NA,TGTGCCAGCAGCTTGGCCGGTAGGGGAGCCTACAATGAGCAGTTCTTC,CASSLAGRGAYNEQFF
NA,TRBV25-1,TRBJ2-7,NA,TGTGCCAGCAAAAAAACCTCCGGGACACTAACCTACGAGCAGTACTTC,CASKKTSGTLTYEQYF
TRBD1,TRBV2,TRBJ2-7,NA,TGTGCCAGCAGTGAATGGGACAGGGGGGCTTACGAGCAGTACTTC,CASSEWDRGAYEQYF
NA,TRBV5-4,TRBJ2-5,NA,TGTGCCAGCAGCTTGGACAGGGAGGAGACCCAGTACTTC,CASSLDREETQYF
TRBD1,TRBV7-9,TRBJ1-1,NA,TGTGCCAGCAGACCACAGGGGGCGACTGAAGCTTTCTTT,CASRPQGATEAFF
TRBD1,TRBV19,TRBJ2-2,NA,TGTGCCAGTCGACAGGGTGGAAGCACCGGGGAGCTGTTTTTT,CASRQGGSTGELFF
NA,TRBV12-5,TRBJ1-3,NA,TGTGCTAGTGGTTTCGGTAGTTACTCTGGAAACACCATATATTTT,CASGFGSYSGNTIYF
NA,TRBV6-5,TRBJ2-2,NA,TGTGCCAGCAACAGGGGGGGGAACACCGGGGAGCTGTTTTTT,CASNRGGNTGELFF
NA,TRBV19,TRBJ1-5,NA,TGTGCCAGTATTAGCAATCAGCCCCAGCATTTT,CASISNQPQHF
NA,TRBV19,TRBJ1-1,NA,TGTGCCAGTAGGGACAGCCTAAACACTGAAGCTTTCTTT,CASRDSLNTEAFF
NA,TRBV5-6,TRBJ1-5,NA,TGTGCCAGCAGCTTGGCGGGGGATCAGCCCCAGCATTTT,CASSLAGDQPQHF
NA,TRBV29-1,TRBJ1-1,NA,TGCAGCGTTGCCCACCGACAGGTGTTAAACGCTGAAGCTTTCTTT,CSVAHRQVLNAEAFF
TRBD1,TRBV19,TRBJ1-5,NA,TGTGCCAGTAGTATCCAACAGGGGCGATATCAGCCCCAGCATTTT,CASSIQQGRYQPQHF
NA,TRBV7-9,TRBJ1-4,NA,TGTGCCAGCAGCTTCAGGATGGGCTCTGAAAAACTGTTTTTT,CASSFRMGSEKLFF
TRBD1,TRBV27,TRBJ2-7,NA,TGTGCCAGCAGGCGCCACAGGGGAAAGAACGAGCAGTACTTC,CASRRHRGKNEQYF
TRBD2,TRBV10-3,TRBJ2-7,NA,TGTGCCACCGCGACAGGGACTAGCGGGGGGGCCACCGAGCAGTACTTC,CATATGTSGGATEQYF
NA,TRBV30,TRBJ1-1,NA,TGTGCCTGGAGTTCACGGGGCGTTGAAGCTTTCTTT,CAWSSRGVEAFF
NA,TRBV5-1,TRBJ1-2,NA,TGCGCCAGCAGCTTGGGAGCTAACTATGGCTACACCTTC,CASSLGANYGYTF
NA,TRBV11-2,TRBJ2-2,few,TGTGCCAGCAGCTTAGATGGGGAGTCTACCTTCGCGAACACCGGGGAGCTGTTTTTT,CASSLDGESTFANTGELFF